One T cell receptor beta chain is described in this entry. Its matching antigen is unknown. The V end lost 1 base, the J end lost 7 bases, and 17 bases lay between the germline ends. CDR1 is MDHEN and CDR2 is SYDVKM in the germline V gene. The CDR3 length is 15 residues. Some clones are missing from TCRdb's copy, which holds only in-frame ones; the method was immunoSEQ multiplex PCR. The data hold some 38,000 clones, with around 80% observed a single time. This sample stems from a study of PD-1 blockade in classical Hodgkin lymphoma. Study-wide context: Patients were treated with nivolumab at 3 mg/kg, and this was given intravenously every 2 weeks. Study-wide findings and caveats: According to reports, newly diagnosed patients had lower baseline TCR diversity than healthy donors, and relapsed/refractory patients had lower baseline TCR diversity still. Initiation of nivolumab under 1 year after ASCT led to exclusion of patients.

Brentuximab vedotin exposure varied among the patients, all of whom had relapsed after autologous stem cell transplantation. This chain links TRBV28 with TRBJ2-7; possibly TRBD1 or TRBD2 for D (5 bases each). This TCR was sampled from a human donor with classical Hodgkin lymphoma. The sample was peripheral blood mononuclear cells (PBMCs), taken at baseline. The CDR3 sequence: CASSLLLGSGREQYF. In DNA, the CDR3 is TGTGCCAGCAGTTTATTATTAGGATCGGGACGTGAGCAGTACTTC.